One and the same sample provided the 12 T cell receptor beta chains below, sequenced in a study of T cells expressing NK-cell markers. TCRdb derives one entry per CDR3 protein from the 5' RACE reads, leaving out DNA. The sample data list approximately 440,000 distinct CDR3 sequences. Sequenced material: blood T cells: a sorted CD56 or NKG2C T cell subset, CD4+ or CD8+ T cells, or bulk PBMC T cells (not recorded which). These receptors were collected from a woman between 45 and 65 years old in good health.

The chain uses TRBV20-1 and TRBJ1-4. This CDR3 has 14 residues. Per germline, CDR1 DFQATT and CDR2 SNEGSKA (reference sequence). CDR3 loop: CSARDLRRGEKLFF.

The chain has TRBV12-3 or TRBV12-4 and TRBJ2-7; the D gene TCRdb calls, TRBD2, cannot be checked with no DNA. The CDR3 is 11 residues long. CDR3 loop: CASSPGTKAYF.

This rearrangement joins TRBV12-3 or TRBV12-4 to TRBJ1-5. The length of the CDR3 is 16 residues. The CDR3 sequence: CASSTRSTGSNQPQHF.

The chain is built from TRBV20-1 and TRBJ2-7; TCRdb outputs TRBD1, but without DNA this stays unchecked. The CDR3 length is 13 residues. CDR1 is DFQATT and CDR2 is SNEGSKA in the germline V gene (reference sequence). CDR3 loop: CSASPVVGREQYF.

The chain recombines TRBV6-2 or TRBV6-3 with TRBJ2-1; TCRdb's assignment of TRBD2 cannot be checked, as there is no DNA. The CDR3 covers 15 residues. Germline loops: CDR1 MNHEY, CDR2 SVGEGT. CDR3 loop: CASSVGAGPYNEQFF.

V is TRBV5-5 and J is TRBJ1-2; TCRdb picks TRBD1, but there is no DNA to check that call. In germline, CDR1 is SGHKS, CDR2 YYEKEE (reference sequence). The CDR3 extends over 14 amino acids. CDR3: CASSIPGRRTGYTF.

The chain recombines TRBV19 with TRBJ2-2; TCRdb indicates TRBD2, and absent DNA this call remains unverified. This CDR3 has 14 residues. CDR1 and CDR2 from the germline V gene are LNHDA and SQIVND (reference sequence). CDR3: CASNDGRFSGELFF.

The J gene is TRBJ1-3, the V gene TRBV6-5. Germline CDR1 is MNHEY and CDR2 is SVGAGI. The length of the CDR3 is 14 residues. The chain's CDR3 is CASSYSAGRDTIYF.

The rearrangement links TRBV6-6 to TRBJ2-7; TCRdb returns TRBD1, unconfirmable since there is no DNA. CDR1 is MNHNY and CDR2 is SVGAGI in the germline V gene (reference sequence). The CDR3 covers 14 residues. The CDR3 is CASRTAQGTYEQYF.

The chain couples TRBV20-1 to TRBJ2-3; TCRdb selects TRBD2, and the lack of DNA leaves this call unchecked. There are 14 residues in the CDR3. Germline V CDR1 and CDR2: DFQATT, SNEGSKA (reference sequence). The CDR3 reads CSASMGAGTDTQYF.

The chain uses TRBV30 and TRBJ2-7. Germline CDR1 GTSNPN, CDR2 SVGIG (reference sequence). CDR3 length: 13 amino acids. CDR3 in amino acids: CAWAKDLSYEQYF. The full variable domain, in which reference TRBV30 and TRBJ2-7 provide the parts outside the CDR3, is SQTIHQWPATLVQPVGSPLSLECTVEGTSNPNLYWYRQAAGRGLQLLFYSVGIGQISSEVPQNLSASRPQDRQFILSSKKLLLSDSGFYLCAWAKDLSYEQYFGPGTRLTVT.

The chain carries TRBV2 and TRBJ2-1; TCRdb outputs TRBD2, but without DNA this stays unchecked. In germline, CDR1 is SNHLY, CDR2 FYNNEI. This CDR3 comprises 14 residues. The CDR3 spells CASSEGGSGHEQFF.